This entry lists 9 T cell receptor beta chains sequenced from one sample in a study of blood T cell repertoires in COVID-19. Assay: immunoSEQ multiplex PCR; the TCRdb copy retains only in-frame clones and omits some. The table records under 300,000 clones, roughly 93% of them present only once. The sample taken for sequencing was PBMCs or T cells enriched from blood (not recorded which). These receptors originate from a woman in her forties with acute COVID-19.

V and J are TRBV3-1 (or the pseudogene TRBV3-2) and TRBJ1-6; TRBD1 agrees at 7 bases. Germline-derived CDR1 and CDR2 are LGHDT and YNNKEL (reference sequence). The CDR3 consists of 16 residues. The V and J ends lost 0 bases and 8 bases, in that order; junction bases with no gene match: 7. The CDR3 DNA reads TGTGCCAGCAGCCAAGACTACAGGGGCTCGCATTCACCCCTCCACTTT. Amino acid sequence: CASSQDYRGSHSPLHF.

The chain recombines TRBV28 with TRBJ1-4; tentatively, D is TRBD1 (5 bases). CDR1 and CDR2 (germline): MDHEN, SYDVKM. Trimming cost V 3 bases and J 8 bases, with 7 bases left between them. The CDR3 runs 12 residues. In DNA, the CDR3 is TGTGCCAGCAGTTTCGGGGGAGAAAAACTGTTTTTT. Protein sequence: CASSFGGEKLFF.

This clone was counted between two and nine times. This chain joins TRBV5-1 and TRBJ2-5; TRBD2 matches 15 bases. Germline V gene sequence: CDR1 SGHRS, CDR2 YFSETQ. V lost 4 bases, J lost 4 bases, and 5 bases stayed unmatched. The CDR3 length is 16 residues. The CDR3 bases are TGCGCCAGCAGCCCCGGGACTAGCGGGGGGCGAGAGACCCAGTACTTC. It yields the protein CASSPGTSGGRETQYF.

J is TRBJ2-1 and V is TRBV7-3, with a tentative D call TRBD1 (6 bases). There are 14 residues in the CDR3. In germline, CDR1 is SGHTA, CDR2 FQGTGA. V lost 3 bases and J 6 bases, leaving 12 bases between the germline ends. The CDR3: CASSFSDSRNEQFF. In DNA, the CDR3 is TGTGCCAGCAGCTTCTCGGACAGCCGCAATGAGCAGTTCTTC. Full variable domain (outside the CDR3, taken from reference TRBV7-3 and TRBJ2-1): GAGVSQTPSNKVTEKGKYVELRCDPISGHTALYWYRQSLGQGPEFLIYFQGTGAADDSGLPNDRFFAVRPEGSVSTLKIQRTERGDSAVYLCASSFSDSRNEQFFGPGTRLTVL.

This sequence joins TRBV5-1 and TRBJ1-1; weak D call: TRBD1 (5 bases). Trimming removed 7 bases at V and 12 bases at J, with 22 bases between. This CDR3 contains 13 residues. Germline V lookup: CDR1 SGHRS, CDR2 YFSETQ. The CDR3: CASAPDGGMVPFF. The CDR3 DNA reads TGCGCCAGCGCCCCGGACGGGGGTATGGTGCCTTTCTTT.

The chain recombines TRBV7-8 with TRBJ2-3, with TRBD1 identical over 7 bases. CDR1 and CDR2 (germline): SGHVS, FQNEAQ. The junction had 5 bases not matched to a gene; V was cut back by 3 bases and J by 2 bases. This CDR3 contains 15 residues. CDR3 sequence reads: CASSFSRGNTDTQYF. The DNA of the CDR3 is TGTGCCAGCAGCTTTAGCAGGGGGAACACAGATACGCAGTATTTT.

The chain carries TRBV11-3 and TRBJ2-7; maybe TRBD1 (7 bases). Per germline, CDR1 SGHNT and CDR2 YENEEA. The CDR3 extends over 15 amino acids. V lost 8 bases to trimming and J lost 6 bases, with 23 bases between them. The CDR3 region has the DNA TGTGCCAGCCAGGGGGTCGAGACTAGAGATTCCGAGCAGTACTTC. Protein product: CASQGVETRDSEQYF.

The rearrangement links TRBV19 to TRBJ1-5; maybe TRBD1 (6 bases). CDR1 LNHDA and CDR2 SQIVND come from the germline V gene (reference sequence). This CDR3 is built from 15 residues. With 11 bases removed from V and 3 bases from J, the gap between germline ends came to 20 bases. The CDR3 sequence is CASQTGTKTNQPQHF. The CDR3 DNA reads TGTGCCTCTCAGACCGGGACAAAGACCAATCAGCCCCAGCATTTT. The full variable domain, completed using reference TRBV19 and TRBJ1-5, is DGGITQSPKYLFRKEGQNVTLSCEQNLNHDAMYWYRQDPGQGLRLIYYSQIVNDFQKGDIAEGYSVSREKKESFPLTVTSAQKNPTAFYLCASQTGTKTNQPQHFGDGTRLSIL.

The V gene is TRBV10-1, the J gene TRBJ2-3; TRBD1 aligns across 11 bases. The CDR3 consists of 16 residues. CDR1 is WNHNN, CDR2 SYGVQD, per germline (reference sequence). Trimming cost V 3 bases and J 4 bases; bases outside gene matches: 6. The chain's CDR3 is CASSDQDRGLSDTQYF. CDR3 bases: TGCGCCAGCAGTGACCAGGACAGGGGGCTTTCAGATACGCAGTATTTT.